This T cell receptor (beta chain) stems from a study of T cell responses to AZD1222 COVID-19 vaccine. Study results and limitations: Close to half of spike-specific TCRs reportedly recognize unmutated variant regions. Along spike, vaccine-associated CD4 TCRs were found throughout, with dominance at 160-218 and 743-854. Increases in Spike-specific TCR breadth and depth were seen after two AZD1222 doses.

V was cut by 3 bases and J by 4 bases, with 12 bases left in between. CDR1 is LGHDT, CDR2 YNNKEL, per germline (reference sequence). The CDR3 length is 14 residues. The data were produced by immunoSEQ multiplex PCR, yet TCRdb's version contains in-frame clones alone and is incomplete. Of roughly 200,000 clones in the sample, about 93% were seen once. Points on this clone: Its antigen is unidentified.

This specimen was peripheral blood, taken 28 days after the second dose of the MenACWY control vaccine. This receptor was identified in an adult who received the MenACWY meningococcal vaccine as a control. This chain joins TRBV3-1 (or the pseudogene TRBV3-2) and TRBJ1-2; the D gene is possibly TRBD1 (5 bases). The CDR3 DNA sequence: TGTGCCAGCAGCCATTCAGCGGGGACCTATGGCTACACCTTC. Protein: CASSHSAGTYGYTF.